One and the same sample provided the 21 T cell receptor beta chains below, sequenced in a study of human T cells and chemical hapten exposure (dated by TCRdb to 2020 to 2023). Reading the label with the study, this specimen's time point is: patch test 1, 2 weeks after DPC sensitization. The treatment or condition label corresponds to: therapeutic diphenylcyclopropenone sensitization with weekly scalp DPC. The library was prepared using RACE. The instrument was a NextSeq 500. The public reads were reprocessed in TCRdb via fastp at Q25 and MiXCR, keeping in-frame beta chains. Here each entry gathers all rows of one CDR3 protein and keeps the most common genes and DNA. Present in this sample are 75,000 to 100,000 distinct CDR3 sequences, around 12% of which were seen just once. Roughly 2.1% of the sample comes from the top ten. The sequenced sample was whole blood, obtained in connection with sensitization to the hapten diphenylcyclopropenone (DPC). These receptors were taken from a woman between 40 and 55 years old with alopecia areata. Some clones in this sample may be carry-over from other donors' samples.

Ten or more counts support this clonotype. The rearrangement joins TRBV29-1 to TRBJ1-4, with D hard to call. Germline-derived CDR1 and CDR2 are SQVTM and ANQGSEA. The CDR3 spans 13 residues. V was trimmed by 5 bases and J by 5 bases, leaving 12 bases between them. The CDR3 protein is CSVRWGANEKLFF. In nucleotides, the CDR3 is TGCAGCGTTAGATGGGGAGCGAATGAAAAACTGTTTTTT.

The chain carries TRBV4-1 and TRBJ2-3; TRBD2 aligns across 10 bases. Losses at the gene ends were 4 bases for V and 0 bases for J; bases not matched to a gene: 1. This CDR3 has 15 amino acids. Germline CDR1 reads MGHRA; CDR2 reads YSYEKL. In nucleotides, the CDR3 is TGCGCCAGCAGCCCGACTAGCGGGAGCACAGATACGCAGTATTTT. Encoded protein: CASSPTSGSTDTQYF.

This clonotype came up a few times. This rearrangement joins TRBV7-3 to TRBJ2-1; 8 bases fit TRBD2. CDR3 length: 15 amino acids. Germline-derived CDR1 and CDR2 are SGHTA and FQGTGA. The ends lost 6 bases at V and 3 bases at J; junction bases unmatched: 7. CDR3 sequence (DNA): TGTGCCAGCAGTCGCGAGCGGGGGAACTACAATGAGCAGTTCTTC. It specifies CASSRERGNYNEQFF.

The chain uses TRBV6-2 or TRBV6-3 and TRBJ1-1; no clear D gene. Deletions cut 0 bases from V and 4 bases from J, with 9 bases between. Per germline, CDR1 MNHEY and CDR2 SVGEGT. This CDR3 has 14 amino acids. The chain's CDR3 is CASSYSGNPTEAFF. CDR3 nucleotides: TGTGCCAGCAGTTACTCGGGAAATCCCACTGAAGCTTTCTTT.

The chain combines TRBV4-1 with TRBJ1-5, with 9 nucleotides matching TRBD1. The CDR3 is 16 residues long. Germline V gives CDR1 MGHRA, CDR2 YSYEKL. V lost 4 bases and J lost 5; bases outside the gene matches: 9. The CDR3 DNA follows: TGCGCCAGCAGCCGCGAACCGGGACAGGGCGATCAGCCCCAGCATTTT. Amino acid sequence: CASSREPGQGDQPQHF.

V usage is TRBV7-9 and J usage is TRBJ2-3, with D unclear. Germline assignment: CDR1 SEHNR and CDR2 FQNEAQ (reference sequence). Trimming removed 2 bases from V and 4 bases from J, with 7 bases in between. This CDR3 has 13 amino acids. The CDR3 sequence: CASSLHPADTQYF. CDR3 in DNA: TGTGCCAGCAGCTTACACCCAGCAGATACGCAGTATTTT.

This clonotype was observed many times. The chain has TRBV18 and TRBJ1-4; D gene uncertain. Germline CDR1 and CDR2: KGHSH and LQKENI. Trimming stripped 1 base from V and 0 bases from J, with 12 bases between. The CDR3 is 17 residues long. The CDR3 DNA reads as TGTGCCAGCTCACCACGGAGCAAACCCGCAACTAATGAAAAACTGTTTTTT. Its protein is CASSPRSKPATNEKLFF.

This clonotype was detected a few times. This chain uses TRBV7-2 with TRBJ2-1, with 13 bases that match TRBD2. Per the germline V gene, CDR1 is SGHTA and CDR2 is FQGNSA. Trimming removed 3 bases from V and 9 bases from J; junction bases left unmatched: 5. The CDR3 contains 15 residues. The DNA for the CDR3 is TGTGCCAGCAGCTTTGGACTAGCGGGAGAAGGTGAGCAGTTCTTC. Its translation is CASSFGLAGEGEQFF.

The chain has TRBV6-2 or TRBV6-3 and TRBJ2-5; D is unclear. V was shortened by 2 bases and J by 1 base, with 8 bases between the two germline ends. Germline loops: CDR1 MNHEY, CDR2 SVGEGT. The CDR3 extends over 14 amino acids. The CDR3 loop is CASSYGGSQETQYF. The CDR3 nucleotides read TGTGCCAGCAGTTACGGTGGCAGCCAAGAGACCCAGTACTTC.

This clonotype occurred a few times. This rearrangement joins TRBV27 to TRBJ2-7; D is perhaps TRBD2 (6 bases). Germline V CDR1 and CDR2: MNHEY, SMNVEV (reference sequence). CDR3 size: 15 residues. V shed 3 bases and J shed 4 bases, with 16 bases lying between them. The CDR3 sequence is CASSFSLAGAYEQYF. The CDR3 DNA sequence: TGTGCCAGCAGTTTTTCACTAGCCGGTGCTTACGAGCAGTACTTC.

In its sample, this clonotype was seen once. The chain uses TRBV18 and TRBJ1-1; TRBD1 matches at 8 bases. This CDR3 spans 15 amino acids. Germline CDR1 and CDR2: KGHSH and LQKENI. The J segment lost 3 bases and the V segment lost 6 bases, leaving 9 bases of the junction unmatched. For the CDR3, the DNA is TGTGCCAGCTCCCCTCGGACAGGGTCGGACACTGAAGCTTTCTTT. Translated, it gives CASSPRTGSDTEAFF.

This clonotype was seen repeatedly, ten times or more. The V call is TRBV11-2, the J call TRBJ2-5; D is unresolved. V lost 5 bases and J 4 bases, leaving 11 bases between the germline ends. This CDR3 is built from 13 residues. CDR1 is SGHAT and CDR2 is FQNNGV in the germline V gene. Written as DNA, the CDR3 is TGTGCCAGCAGCCCTTACAAGGGAGAGACCCAGTACTTC. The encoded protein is CASSPYKGETQYF.

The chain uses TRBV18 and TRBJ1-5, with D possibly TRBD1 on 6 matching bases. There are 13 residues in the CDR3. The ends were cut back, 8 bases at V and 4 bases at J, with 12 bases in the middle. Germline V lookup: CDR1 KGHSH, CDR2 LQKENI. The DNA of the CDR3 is TGTGCCAGCAGTCGGGGGCAAAATCAGCCCCAGCATTTT. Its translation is CASSRGQNQPQHF.

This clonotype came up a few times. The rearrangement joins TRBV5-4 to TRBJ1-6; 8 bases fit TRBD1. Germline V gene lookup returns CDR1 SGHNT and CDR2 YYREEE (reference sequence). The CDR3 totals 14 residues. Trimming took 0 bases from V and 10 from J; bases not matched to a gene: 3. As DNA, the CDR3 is TGTGCCAGCAGCTTGGACAGGGGGAACTCACCCCTCCACTTT. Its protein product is CASSLDRGNSPLHF. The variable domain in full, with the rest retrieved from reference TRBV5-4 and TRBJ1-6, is ETGVTQSPTHLIKTRGQQVTLRCSSQSGHNTVSWYQQALGQGPQFIFQYYREEENGRGNFPPRFSGLQFPNYSSELNVNALELDDSALYLCASSLDRGNSPLHFGNGTRLTVT.

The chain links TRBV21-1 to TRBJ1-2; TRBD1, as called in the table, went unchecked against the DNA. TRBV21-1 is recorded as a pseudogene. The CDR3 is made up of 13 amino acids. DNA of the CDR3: TGTGCCAGCAGCAAAGGGACAGGGTACGGCTACACCTTC. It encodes CASSKGTGYGYTF.

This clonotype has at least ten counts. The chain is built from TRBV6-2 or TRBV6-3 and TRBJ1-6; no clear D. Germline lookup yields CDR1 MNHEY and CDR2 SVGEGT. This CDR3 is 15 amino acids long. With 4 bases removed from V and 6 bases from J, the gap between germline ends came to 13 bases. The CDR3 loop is CASSFADGINSPLHF. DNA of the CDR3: TGTGCCAGCAGTTTCGCGGACGGAATTAATTCACCCCTCCACTTT.

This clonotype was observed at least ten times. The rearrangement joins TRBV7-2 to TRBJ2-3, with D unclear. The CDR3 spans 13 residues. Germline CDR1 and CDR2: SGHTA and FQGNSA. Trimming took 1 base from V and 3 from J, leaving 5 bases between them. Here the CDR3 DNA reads TGTGCCAGCAGCTTAGTAAGGACAGATACGCAGTATTTT. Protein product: CASSLVRTDTQYF.

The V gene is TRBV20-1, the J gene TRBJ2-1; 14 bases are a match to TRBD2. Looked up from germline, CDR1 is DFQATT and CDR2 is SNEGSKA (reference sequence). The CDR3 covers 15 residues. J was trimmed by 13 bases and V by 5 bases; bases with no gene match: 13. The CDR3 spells CSAARLAGGPSPQFF. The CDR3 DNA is TGCAGTGCTGCCAGACTAGCGGGAGGGCCCTCCCCCCAGTTCTTC.

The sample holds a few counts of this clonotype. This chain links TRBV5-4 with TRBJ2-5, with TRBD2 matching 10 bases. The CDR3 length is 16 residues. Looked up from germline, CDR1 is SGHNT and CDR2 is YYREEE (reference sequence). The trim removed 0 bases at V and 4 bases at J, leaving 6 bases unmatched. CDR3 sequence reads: CASSLESGRAGETQYF. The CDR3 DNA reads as TGTGCCAGCAGCTTGGAGAGCGGGAGGGCGGGAGAGACCCAGTACTTC.

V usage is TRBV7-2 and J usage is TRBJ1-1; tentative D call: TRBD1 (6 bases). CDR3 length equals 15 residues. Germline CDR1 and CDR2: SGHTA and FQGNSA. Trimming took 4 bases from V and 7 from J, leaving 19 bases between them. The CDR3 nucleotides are TGTGCCAGCAGCTCCTCTGGAGGGGGGCAGGGTGAAGCTTTCTTT. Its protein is CASSSSGGGQGEAFF. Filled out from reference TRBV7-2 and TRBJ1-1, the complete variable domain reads GAGVSQSPSNKVTEKGKDVELRCDPISGHTALYWYRQSLGQGLEFLIYFQGNSAPDKSGLPSDRFSAERTGGSVSTLTIQRTQQEDSAVYLCASSSSGGGQGEAFFGQGTRLTVV.

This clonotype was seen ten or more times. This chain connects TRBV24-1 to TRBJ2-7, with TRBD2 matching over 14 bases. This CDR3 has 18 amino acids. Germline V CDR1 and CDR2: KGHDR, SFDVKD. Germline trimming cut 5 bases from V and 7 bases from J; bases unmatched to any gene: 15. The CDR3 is CATSANPGTSGRRWEQYF. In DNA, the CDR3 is TGTGCCACCAGTGCCAACCCAGGGACTAGCGGGAGAAGGTGGGAGCAGTACTTC.